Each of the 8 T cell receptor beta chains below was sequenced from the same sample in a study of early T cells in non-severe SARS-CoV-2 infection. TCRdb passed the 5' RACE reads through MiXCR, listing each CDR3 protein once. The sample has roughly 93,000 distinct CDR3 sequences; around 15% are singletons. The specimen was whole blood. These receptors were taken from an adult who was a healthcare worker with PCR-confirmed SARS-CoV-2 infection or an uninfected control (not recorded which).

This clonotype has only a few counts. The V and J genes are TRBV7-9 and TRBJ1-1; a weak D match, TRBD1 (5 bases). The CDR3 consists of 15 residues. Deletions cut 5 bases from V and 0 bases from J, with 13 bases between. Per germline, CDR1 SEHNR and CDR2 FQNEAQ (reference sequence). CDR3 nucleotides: TGTGCCAGCAGCCCACAGGACCTATTGAACACTGAAGCTTTCTTT. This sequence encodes CASSPQDLLNTEAFF. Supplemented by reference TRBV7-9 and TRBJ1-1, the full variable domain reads DTGVSQNPRHKITKRGQNVTFRCDPISEHNRLYWYRQTLGQGPEFLTYFQNEAQLEKSRLLSDRFSAERPKGSFSTLEIQRTEQGDSAMYLCASSPQDLLNTEAFFGQGTRLTVV.

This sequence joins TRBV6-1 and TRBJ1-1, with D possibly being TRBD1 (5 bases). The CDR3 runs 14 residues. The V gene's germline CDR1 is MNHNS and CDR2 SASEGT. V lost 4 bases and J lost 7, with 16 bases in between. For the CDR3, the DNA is TGTGCCAGCAGTGGTTACGCCGGGGGAATTGAAGCTTTCTTT. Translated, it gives CASSGYAGGIEAFF.

The CDR3 sequence: CASSQDPGGVNTEAFF. The CDR3 DNA sequence: TGCGCCAGCAGCCAAGATCCCGGCGGCGTAAACACTGAAGCTTTCTTT. The J gene is TRBJ1-1, the V gene TRBV4-1; the D is unclear. Between the trimmed V and J ends, which lost 0 bases and 2 bases, there was a span of 13 bases. The germline CDR1 and CDR2 sequences are MGHRA and YSYEKL. The length of the CDR3 is 16 residues.

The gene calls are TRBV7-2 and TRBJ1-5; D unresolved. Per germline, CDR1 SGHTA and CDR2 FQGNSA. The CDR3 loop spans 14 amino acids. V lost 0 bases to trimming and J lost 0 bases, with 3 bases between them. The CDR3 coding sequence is TGTGCCAGCAGCTTAGCGGGTAGCAATCAGCCCCAGCATTTT. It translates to CASSLAGSNQPQHF.

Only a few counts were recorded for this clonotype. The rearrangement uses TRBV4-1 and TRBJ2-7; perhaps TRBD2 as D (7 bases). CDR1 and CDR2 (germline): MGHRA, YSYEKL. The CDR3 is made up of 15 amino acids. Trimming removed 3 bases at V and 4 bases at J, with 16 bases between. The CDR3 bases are TGCGCCAGCAGCCAGAAGCCGGGGGGCGGGTACGAGCAGTACGTC. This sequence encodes CASSQKPGGGYEQYV.

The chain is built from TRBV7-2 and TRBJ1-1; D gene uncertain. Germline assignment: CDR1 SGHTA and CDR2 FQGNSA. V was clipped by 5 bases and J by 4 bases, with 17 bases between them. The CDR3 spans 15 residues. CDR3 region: CASSLQTRAGTEAFF. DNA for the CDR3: TGTGCCAGCAGCCTACAGACACGAGCAGGCACTGAAGCTTTCTTT.

CDR3: CASSLGVGGEQFF. Here the CDR3 DNA reads TGTGCCAGCAGTTTGGGCGTCGGCGGTGAGCAGTTCTTC. This rearrangement joins TRBV12-3 or TRBV12-4 to TRBJ2-1, with D hard to call. The CDR3 extends over 13 amino acids. Trimming pared 3 bases from V and 9 bases from J, leaving 12 bases between.

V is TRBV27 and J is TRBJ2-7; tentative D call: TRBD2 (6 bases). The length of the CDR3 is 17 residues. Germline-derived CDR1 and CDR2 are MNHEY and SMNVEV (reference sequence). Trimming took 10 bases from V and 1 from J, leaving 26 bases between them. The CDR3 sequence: CATYVWGGHLGSYEQYV. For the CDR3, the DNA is TGTGCCACCTATGTGTGGGGAGGCCATCTCGGATCCTACGAGCAGTACGTC.